The TCR beta chain under discussion was sequenced for a study of shared clonotypes between healthy human individuals (dated by TCRdb to 2020 to 2022). Looking at the study overall: The cohort comprised two women and a few men aged 18 to 49 years. For each donor, three plates each were used for CD4 naive and CD4 memory, two plates were used for CD8 naive, and one plate was used for CD8 memory. To estimate repertoire size and how much clonotype sharing occurs between individuals, the study deeply sequenced the blood TCR repertoires of several healthy adults. Libraries were prepared and TCR repertoires were sequenced by different laboratories using diverse techniques, in order to increase sequencing depth and limit assay-specific biases. Leukapheresis yielded between about 0.9 and 9 billion PBMCs per donor.

Regarding this clone: Its specific antigen is unknown. The sample holds no much larger clone one base away, and base qualities are not on file.

The donors were healthy, HIV-negative adults who had no recently reported acute infections or vaccinations. All donors were Caucasian adults living in Nashville, Tennessee, USA. The CD8 memory samples were a combination of magnetically selected CD45RO+ cells and CCR7-negative CD45RA+ effector memory (TemRA) cells. Blood was obtained by leukapheresis, after which PBMCs were separated by Ficoll-Histopaque density gradient centrifugation and cryopreserved in liquid nitrogen vapor phase. Analytical flow cytometry was used to check the purity and quantity of each magnetically sorted T cell population. Each sorted fraction had its genomic DNA isolated and then quantified by UV absorbance on a Nanodrop 2000c. Using the deep immunoSEQ assay, TCR CDR3 regions were amplified from genomic DNA by multiplex PCR. Genomic DNA extracted from each cell subset was distributed evenly over all wells of several immunoSEQ 96-well plates, and each plate served as one replicate. For sorted subsets, roughly 200 ng genomic DNA, equal to about 30,000 T cell genomes, was loaded into each replicate PCR. Purified libraries were measured with a Qubit 3.0 fluorometer, size-checked on a Bioanalyzer 2100, and measured again with the KAPA Library Quantification kit. Every immunoSEQ 96-well plate was sequenced on a dedicated single-read 150-cycle Illumina NextSeq 550 flow cell. The original methods were these. The immunoSEQ output contained only junctional sequences without quality scores, so filtering could not match that applied to full-length reads. To assign V/J genes and CDR3, sequences were annotated against IMGT germline references using PyIR, a Python wrapper for IgBLAST v1.9. Reads were removed for weak V/J assignments (E-value above 1e-6), missing CDR3, stop codons, out-of-frame junctions, or ambiguous translated residues. A V3J clonotype was defined by an identical inferred V gene, J gene, and CDR3 amino acid sequence. Percentage overlap between repertoires was computed as shared unique clonotypes divided by the size of the smaller repertoire. Richness of each repertoire was evaluated using RTK rarefaction, the Chao1 estimator, and Recon v2.1 estimates of unobserved clonotypes. Generation probabilities were computed with OLGA for all TCRbeta clonotypes obtained by the gDNA method from a few donors. TCRdb limited this immuneACCESS table to in-frame rearrangements with V and J called. A share of clones is missing; checked studies link under half to unresolved V genes, and the rest is unexplained. V and J calls and clone size follow that table, whereas D and trimming were derived from the DNA. Recorded for this sample are some 690,000 clones; 90% of them occurred a single time. Of the sample, more than 30% is held by the ten largest clones.

The CDR3 measures 14 amino acids from cysteine to phenylalanine. The CDR3 DNA has 42 bases and is translated from base 1. The V and J ends are trimmed by 4 bases and 2 bases, leaving 9 bases between them. The germline V gene (reference sequence) yields MNHEY for CDR1 and SMNVEV for CDR2. The paper as a whole reports these results and caveats: Larger estimated clonotype richness was generally found for naive subsets than for memory subsets. Clonotypes shared by all four sorted-subset donors showed higher generation probabilities than non-shared clonotypes. Only blood was sampled, and tissue TCR repertoires likely differ from those in blood. Based on pairwise subsampling, the degree of clonotype sharing among donors was expected to be affected by sequencing depth. Because the study included only a small number of donors, the genetic and exposure-history diversity represented was limited. Even with the large sequencing depth, rarefaction of the sorted-subset datasets indicated that sequencing was incomplete. When several donors were compared, the shared fraction of clonotypes was around 5.1% for naive CD4, roughly 3.3% for naive CD8, more than 2% for memory CD4, and roughly 0.4% for memory CD8.

This sequence was found in a man younger than 30 in good health. Some clones in this sample may be carry-over from other donors' samples. Recombination linked TRBV27 to TRBJ2-1; too little of a D gene remains to name it. Sequencing was done on a sample of memory CD8+ T cells from PBMCs. The cell subset or site label of this sample denotes: CD45RO+ cells pooled with CCR7-negative TemRA cells. The nucleotide sequence is given as TGTGCCAGCAGTTGGGTAGTTACCTACAATGAGCAGTTCTTC. Its translation reads: CASSWVVTYNEQFF.